Shown below are 14 T cell receptor beta chains from a single sample sequenced in a study of T-cell reconstitution after alpha-beta-depleted transplantation in children. For TCRbeta, the library was prepared with unique molecular identifiers. TCRdb redid the calling of the PCR reads with MiXCR, one entry per CDR3 protein. The table has about 460,000 distinct CDR3 sequences, roughly an eighth seen once. Here the sequenced sample was PBMCs from the stem cell graft donor, taken from the stem cell graft. These receptors were obtained from a human donor who donated a stem cell graft to a child with combined immunodeficiency.

The chain links TRBV30 to TRBJ2-7, with D possibly TRBD2 on 6 matching bases. This CDR3 contains 13 residues. Deletions cut 2 bases from V and 6 bases from J, with 14 bases between. CDR1 GTSNPN and CDR2 SVGIG come from the germline V gene (reference sequence). As DNA, the CDR3 is TGTGCCTGGAGTTGGAGGCGGGAAGCCGAGCAGTACTTC. Translation gives CAWSWRREAEQYF.

The chain carries TRBV30 and TRBJ2-3; D gene ambiguous. Between the trimmed V and J ends, which lost 3 bases and 1 base, there was a span of 20 bases. This CDR3 region has 17 residues. Germline V gene data show CDR1 as GTSNPN and CDR2 as SVGIG (reference sequence). The CDR3: CAWSSPLPDEGTDTQYF. The CDR3 region has the DNA TGTGCCTGGAGCTCTCCTCTTCCCGATGAGGGCACAGATACGCAGTATTTT.

This rearrangement joins TRBV3-1 to TRBJ2-7; 10 positions match TRBD2. The CDR3 runs 16 residues. The germline V gene has CDR1 LGHDT and CDR2 YNNKEL (reference sequence). V lost 0 bases, J lost 3 bases, and 5 bases stayed unmatched. The CDR3 loop reads CASSQDLLAGDYEQYF. Here the CDR3 DNA reads TGTGCCAGCAGCCAAGATCTTCTAGCGGGGGACTACGAGCAGTACTTC.

The chain uses TRBV6-2 or TRBV6-3 and TRBJ2-7, with D possibly TRBD2 on 6 matching bases. CDR1 and CDR2 from the germline V gene are MNHEY and SVGEGT. The CDR3 runs 15 residues. Trimming took 2 bases from V and 0 from J, leaving 11 bases between them. The CDR3 sequence: CASSYGASVSYEQYF. The CDR3 region has the DNA TGTGCCAGCAGTTACGGAGCTAGCGTCTCCTACGAGCAGTACTTC.

This clonotype appeared many times. The V call is TRBV5-5, the J call TRBJ1-1, with D unclear. Germline CDR1 reads SGHKS; CDR2 reads YYEKEE (reference sequence). The CDR3 spans 13 residues. The V gene lost 0 bases and the J gene lost 7 bases, with 10 bases spanning the gap. CDR3 amino acids: CASSLEGFGEAFF. CDR3 in DNA: TGTGCCAGCAGCTTGGAGGGATTCGGTGAAGCTTTCTTT.

This chain joins TRBV27 and TRBJ2-7; D not certain. This CDR3 region has 17 residues. Germline lookup yields CDR1 MNHEY and CDR2 SMNVEV (reference sequence). V was shortened by 6 bases and J by 0 bases, with 21 bases between the two germline ends. The CDR3 nucleotides read TGTGCCAGCAGCTCTTTTATGATCGGTACCCACTCCTACGAGCAGTACTTC. Its translation: CASSSFMIGTHSYEQYF.

There are many counts of this clonotype. The chain couples TRBV12-3 or TRBV12-4 to TRBJ2-7; D is tentatively TRBD1 or TRBD2 (6 bases each). The V end was cut by 5 bases, the J end by 3 bases, with 14 bases between. This CDR3 is built from 14 residues. The CDR3 coding sequence is TGTGCCAGCAGTCCTGACGAGGGGGGCTACGAGCAGTACTTC. This sequence encodes CASSPDEGGYEQYF.

This clonotype was seen repeatedly, ten times or more. This chain uses TRBV3-1 with TRBJ2-1; 10 positions match TRBD2. The junction had 5 bases not matched to a gene; V was cut back by 6 bases and J by 6 bases. The CDR3 is made up of 14 amino acids. The V gene's germline CDR1 is LGHDT and CDR2 YNNKEL (reference sequence). As DNA, the CDR3 is TGTGCCAGCAGAGCGGGAGGGCCAGTCAATGAGCAGTTCTTC. As protein: CASRAGGPVNEQFF.

This clonotype has only a few counts. The chain is built from TRBV7-2 and TRBJ1-3; D ambiguous. CDR3 length equals 12 residues. V was cut by 5 bases and J by 6 bases, with 8 bases left in between. The V gene's germline CDR1 is SGHTA and CDR2 FQGNSA. The CDR3 sequence is CASSPGLNTIYF. The CDR3 bases are TGTGCCAGCAGCCCCGGATTAAACACCATATATTTT.

This clonotype was seen many times. The chain couples TRBV10-3 to TRBJ1-6, with D tentatively TRBD1 (5 bases). From germline, CDR1 is ENHRY and CDR2 SYGVKD. The CDR3 has 13 amino acids. The germline V and J ends were trimmed by 3 bases and 9 bases, with 9 bases remaining between them. As DNA, the CDR3 is TGTGCCATCAGTGACGGGGGGGGTTCACCCCTCCACTTT. Translated: CAISDGGGSPLHF.

The V gene is TRBV5-1, the J gene TRBJ1-2, with 8 bases that match TRBD1. Germline assignment: CDR1 SGHRS and CDR2 YFSETQ. The V segment lost 2 bases and the J segment 3 bases; nucleotides outside the gene matches: 6. The CDR3 extends over 15 amino acids. The DNA of the CDR3 is TGCGCCAGCAGCTTACTACAGGGGGTCTACTATGGCTACACCTTC. This translates into CASSLLQGVYYGYTF.

J is TRBJ2-5 and V is TRBV29-1; D is perhaps TRBD1 (5 bases). Trimming took 2 bases from V and 7 from J, leaving 14 bases between them. Germline CDR1 and CDR2: SQVTM and ANQGSEA. The CDR3 loop spans 13 amino acids. DNA for the CDR3: TGCAGCGTTGAACCCGACAGCTCGTGGACCCAGTACTTC. Translation: CSVEPDSSWTQYF.

The gene calls are TRBV20-1 and TRBJ2-5; TRBD2 matches 9 bases. This CDR3 comprises 16 residues. V lost 1 base to trimming and J lost 0 bases; unmatched junction nucleotides: 6. The germline V gene has CDR1 DFQATT and CDR2 SNEGSKA (reference sequence). CDR3 sequence (DNA): TGCAGTGCTAGAGTTAGCGGGGGAGTGTACCAAGAGACCCAGTACTTC. Its translation: CSARVSGGVYQETQYF.

The chain combines TRBV6-2 or TRBV6-3 with TRBJ1-5; 8 bases align to TRBD1. V dropped 5 bases and J dropped 3; count of bases not matched to a gene: 6. The germline CDR1 and CDR2 sequences are MNHEY and SVGEGT. The CDR3 spans 15 residues. CDR3 nucleotides: TGTGCCAGCAGTACCCGGGACAGGTTCAATCAGCCCCAGCATTTT. This translates into CASSTRDRFNQPQHF.